The table lists the clone carrying this TCR beta chain with a few counts. The antigen remains undetermined. The CDR3 totals 16 residues. Germline CDR1 reads MDHEN; CDR2 reads SYDVKM. With V trimmed by 6 bases and J by 0 bases, 7 bases remained unmatched. Since all of the isolated RNA was reverse transcribed, expressed TCRB transcripts were what got sequenced. Naive, central memory and regulatory T cell samples averaged roughly 3.5 million reads. The method was immunoSEQ multiplex PCR; TCRdb's version includes in-frame clones alone and lacks a portion of them. The sample consists of a few hundred thousand clones, 20% of them appearing once. Naive, central memory, regulatory and stem cell-like memory cells within the CD4+ compartment were sorted using CD45RO/CCR7/CD25/CD127/CD95/CD27. This entry is derived from a study of beta chain features in type 1 diabetes. Points from the study as a whole: Moderately but significantly shorter TCRB CDR3s were found in Type 1 diabetes patients in all four CD4+ subsets. cDNA-based sequencing might over-represent cells highly expressing TCR.

This chain joins TRBV28 and TRBJ2-1; 8 bases map to TRBD1. The receptor was isolated from a woman aged 40-49 years with type 1 diabetes. The sequencing sample was made of naive CD4+ T cells from blood. The CDR3 region is CASRPTGAGSYNEQFF. CDR3 sequence (DNA): TGTGCCAGCAGACCGACAGGGGCAGGCTCCTACAATGAGCAGTTCTTC.